Listed below are T cell receptor beta chains from one sample, sequenced in a study of T cell changes during pregnancy in multiple sclerosis. Measured with immunoSEQ multiplex PCR; TCRdb has only the in-frame clones, and not every one. The sample carries more than 80,000 clones, about 90% recorded once. Sequenced material: PBMCs, taken in the first trimester of pregnancy. These receptors all stem from a female donor in good health, serving as a control in a pregnancy study. Some clones in this sample may be carry-over from other donors' samples. CDR3s include the opening cysteine and the closing phenylalanine or tryptophan. D genes are given only for firm matches. The listing skips clone size in some rows; elsewhere it reads once, few, many or a size class.

clone size	D gene	J gene	CDR3 length	V gene	CDR3 DNA	CDR3 protein
-	-	TRBJ2-2	16	TRBV28	TGTGCCAGCCTCAAGGGGGGGATTTCGAACACCGGGGAGCTGTTTTTT	CASLKGGISNTGELFF
-	-	TRBJ1-4	14	TRBV2	TGTGCCAGCAGTTTTCAGGGTCTTAATGAAAAACTGTTTTTT	CASSFQGLNEKLFF
-	TRBD2	TRBJ2-7	15	TRBV2	TGTGCCAGCAGTCCGGGACTAGCGGGAGACTACGAGCAGTACTTC	CASSPGLAGDYEQYF
-	TRBD1	TRBJ1-1	14	TRBV28	TGTGCCAGCAATGCAGGGGGCGGGGACACTGAAGCTTTCTTT	CASNAGGGDTEAFF
-	-	TRBJ1-4	16	TRBV9	TGTGCCAGCAGCGTAGGACAGCCGACAACTAATGAAAAACTGTTTTTT	CASSVGQPTTNEKLFF
-	-	TRBJ1-2	12	TRBV9	TGTGCCAGCAGCGGTTCAGGGCGAGGCTACACCTTC	CASSGSGRGYTF
once	-	TRBJ1-4	17	TRBV4-1	TGCGCCAGCAGCCAAGTCCTGGCGCGGCAGAAGGATGAAAAACTGTTTTTT	CASSQVLARQKDEKLFF
-	TRBD1	TRBJ2-3	16	TRBV5-6	TGTGCCAGCAGCTTGGCCGGGACAGGGATCACAGATACGCAGTATTTT	CASSLAGTGITDTQYF
-	-	TRBJ2-7	14	TRBV19	TGTGCCAGATTGAACCGGGACAGAGCGGGCGAGCAGTACTTC	CARLNRDRAGEQYF
-	TRBD1	TRBJ2-7	14	TRBV27	TGTGCCAGCAGTTCCCCCGACAGGGACGACGAGCAGTACTTC	CASSSPDRDDEQYF
-	TRBD2	TRBJ2-7	15	TRBV27	TGTGCCAGCAGTTTATTGGGGGGGTTCCCCTACGAGCAGTACTTC	CASSLLGGFPYEQYF
-	-	TRBJ1-2	14	TRBV18	TGTGCCAGCTCGCCGGCAGGGAATTCCTATGGCTACACCTTC	CASSPAGNSYGYTF
-	-	TRBJ2-1	14	TRBV9	TGTGCCAGCAGCGTAGGTGGTAGCGGCACTGAGCAGTTCTTC	CASSVGGSGTEQFF
-	-	TRBJ1-2	14	TRBV28	TGTGCCAGCAGTTTGGGATACAGGGCCTATGGCTACACCTTC	CASSLGYRAYGYTF
once	TRBD1	TRBJ1-1	15	TRBV10-3	TGTGCCATCAGTGAGGAGGACAGGGGAGGCACTGAAGCTTTCTTT	CAISEEDRGGTEAFF
few	-	TRBJ1-1	13	TRBV4-1	TGCGCCAGCAGCCAACCCCTCAACACTGAAGCTTTCTTT	CASSQPLNTEAFF
-	TRBD1	TRBJ2-3	11	TRBV20-1	TGCAGCAGACAGGGTGCAGATACGCAGTATTTT	CSRQGADTQYF
once	TRBD2	TRBJ2-2	18	TRBV5-5	TGTGCCAGCAGCTTGGACCCCCGTAGCGGGAGGCGTACCGGGGAGCTGTTTTTT	CASSLDPRSGRRTGELFF
-	TRBD1	TRBJ1-6	15	TRBV6-1	TGTGCCAGCAGTGAAACGGGGACAGGGACCTCACCCCTCCACTTT	CASSETGTGTSPLHF
-	TRBD2	TRBJ2-2	15	TRBV7-2	TGTGCCAGCAGCTCCGTAGCGGGAGGGGCCGGGGAGCTGTTTTTT	CASSSVAGGAGELFF
-	-	TRBJ1-5	13	TRBV28	TGTGCCAGCAGCCTACTACAGGGCCAGCCCCAGCATTTT	CASSLLQGQPQHF
once	-	TRBJ2-5	16	TRBV19	TGTGCCAGTAGTATGAGTTTGGGAGGTCCACAAGAGACCCAGTACTTC	CASSMSLGGPQETQYF
-	TRBD1	TRBJ2-5	15	TRBV19	TGTGCCAGTAGTACACAGGGGATCCGGCAAGAGACCCAGTACTTC	CASSTQGIRQETQYF
-	TRBD1	TRBJ2-7	13	TRBV14	TGTGCCAGCAGCCGGGACAGGGTCTACGAGCAGTACTTC	CASSRDRVYEQYF
-	-	TRBJ2-3	11	TRBV11-2	TGTGCCAGCAGCTTGGGCGATACGCAGTATTTT	CASSLGDTQYF
-	-	TRBJ1-1	17	TRBV9	TGTGCCAGCAGCCCAATAAATCCCCCGGGGAGGAGGACTGAAGCTTTCTTT	CASSPINPPGRRTEAFF
-	-	TRBJ1-2	14	TRBV28	TGTGCCAGCAGTCCCCGCGGCGGGGCGCGCGGCTACACCTTC	CASSPRGGARGYTF
-	-	TRBJ2-7	11	TRBV28	TGTGCCAGCAGTCGGGACTACGAGCAGTACTTC	CASSRDYEQYF
-	-	TRBJ1-1	14	TRBV5-1	TGCGCCAGCAGCTTGGCCGGGGGGGATGGTGAAGCTTTCTTT	CASSLAGGDGEAFF
-	-	TRBJ1-2	15	TRBV14	TGTGCCAGCAGCCAAGATGCAGGGGAGGGCTATGGCTACACCTTC	CASSQDAGEGYGYTF
-	TRBD1	TRBJ2-6	17	TRBV13	TGTGCCAGCAGCTTGGGACAGGGGGCGTCGGGGGCCAACGTCCTGACTTTC	CASSLGQGASGANVLTF
-	TRBD2	TRBJ2-3	18	TRBV27	TGTGCCAGCAGTTCCAAATCACTAGCGGGGACTAGCACAGATACGCAGTATTTT	CASSSKSLAGTSTDTQYF
-	TRBD1	TRBJ2-1	16	TRBV9	TGTGCCAGCAGCGGACCGGGACAGGGGGGGAACAATGAGCAGTTCTTC	CASSGPGQGGNNEQFF
-	-	TRBJ2-3	14	TRBV9	TGTGCCAGCAGCGTAGGGACTTTCACAGATACGCAGTATTTT	CASSVGTFTDTQYF
-	TRBD1	TRBJ2-7	14	TRBV10-3	TGTGCCATCAGTGATCGGACAGGGTTGGACGAGCAGTACTTC	CAISDRTGLDEQYF
once	-	TRBJ1-1	16	TRBV21-1	TGTGCCAGTGAATTGAAGGAGGACAGCGGGAGGACTGAAGCTTTCTTT	CASELKEDSGRTEAFF
once	TRBD1	TRBJ1-2	14	TRBV9	TGTGCCAGCAGCGACCGGGGACAGAACTATGGCTACACCTTC	CASSDRGQNYGYTF
-	TRBD2	TRBJ2-1	16	TRBV10-3	TGTGCCATCAAGGCAGGGGTGATAGCGGGAGGAGATGAGCAGTTCTTC	CAIKAGVIAGGDEQFF
-	-	TRBJ1-2	15	TRBV6-6	TGTGCCAGCAGTCCTAACGGGAAACAACGAGATGGCTACACCTTC	CASSPNGKQRDGYTF
-	-	TRBJ2-4	17	TRBV7-8	TGTGCCAGCAGGGCGGGTCGGGAGCTCGGGTCCAAAAACATTCAGTACTTC	CASRAGRELGSKNIQYF
-	-	TRBJ2-7	14	TRBV6-1	TGTGCCAGTTCCAGAGGCAGTACCTCCTACGAGCAGTACTTC	CASSRGSTSYEQYF
-	-	TRBJ1-3	18	TRBV7-9	TGTGCCAGCAGCTTAGTTCAGGGTGAACAGGGAACTGGAAACACCATATATTTT	CASSLVQGEQGTGNTIYF
-	TRBD1	TRBJ1-4	16	TRBV27	TGTGCCAGCAGTTCGAGACAGGGACGAACTAATGAAAAACTGTTTTTT	CASSSRQGRTNEKLFF
-	-	TRBJ1-5	15	TRBV18	TGTGCCAGCTCACCAGGAGGGGTGAGCAATCAGCCCCAGCATTTT	CASSPGGVSNQPQHF
-	-	TRBJ2-7	14	TRBV9	TGTGCCAGCAGCGAACTACTAGCCGCCGGCGAGCAGTACTTC	CASSELLAAGEQYF
-	-	TRBJ1-1	9	TRBV10-1	TGCGCCAGCGGCCCTGAAGCTTTCTTT	CASGPEAFF
-	TRBD2	TRBJ2-1	19	TRBV9	TGTGCCAGCAGCGTAGAAAGCGGGAGGATTGGAAGCTCCTACAATGAGCAGTTCTTC	CASSVESGRIGSSYNEQFF
-	TRBD2	TRBJ2-5	15	TRBV9	TGTGCCAGCAGCGGGGGTAGCGGGAGTGGAGAGACCCAGTACTTC	CASSGGSGSGETQYF
-	TRBD1	TRBJ2-7	14	TRBV5-1	TGCGCCAGCAGCTTGGACAGGGGCCTCTACGAGCAGTACTTC	CASSLDRGLYEQYF
-	TRBD1	TRBJ2-2	15	TRBV7-2	TGTGCCAGCAGCCTAAACAGGGGTCTTGCCGGGGAGCTGTTTTTT	CASSLNRGLAGELFF